Shown below are 31 T cell receptor beta chains from a single sample sequenced in a study of blood T cell repertoires in COVID-19. TCRdb's copy holds only in-frame clones and misses some; the assay was immunoSEQ multiplex PCR. Seen here are some 120,000 clones, just under 85% observed once, and the top ten hold 7.5%. Sequenced input: peripheral blood. The receptors here all came from a man aged 70-80 years with active or convalescent COVID-19.

The V call is TRBV5-4, the J call TRBJ1-2; TRBD1 matches at 7 bases. The CDR3 loop spans 14 amino acids. After removal of 4 bases from V and 7 bases from J, the junction contained 10 bases not matched to a gene. CDR1 and CDR2 from the germline V gene are SGHNT and YYREEE (reference sequence). In nucleotides, the CDR3 is TGTGCCAGCAGCCAGGACAGGAGAAGGATTGGCTACACCTTC. It is translated as CASSQDRRRIGYTF.

This chain joins TRBV5-1 and TRBJ2-7; 8 nucleotides align to TRBD2. Per the germline V gene, CDR1 is SGHRS and CDR2 is YFSETQ. V shed 0 bases, J shed 2 bases, and the junction held 13 bases outside the gene matches. The CDR3 is 18 residues long. This CDR3 is CASSLAATKREPPYEQYF. In nucleotides, the CDR3 is TGCGCCAGCAGCTTGGCGGCCACCAAGCGGGAGCCCCCCTACGAGCAGTACTTC. Combining the CDR3 with reference TRBV5-1 and TRBJ2-7 gives the whole variable domain KAGVTQTPRYLIKTRGQQVTLSCSPISGHRSVSWYQQTPGQGLQFLFEYFSETQRNKGNFPGRFSGRQFSNSRSEMNVSTLELGDSALYLCASSLAATKREPPYEQYFGPGTRLTVT.

CDR3 in DNA: TGTGCCAGCTCACCACCCAATTTGAGGGAGGTAGGCGAGCAGTACTTC. Translation: CASSPPNLREVGEQYF. The chain has TRBV18 and TRBJ2-7; maybe TRBD2 (6 bases). This CDR3 has 16 amino acids. Germline CDR1 and CDR2: KGHSH and LQKENI. V was clipped by 0 bases and J by 6 bases, with 18 bases between them.

As DNA, the CDR3 is TGTGCCAGCAGGGATAGTCTCGGGTACGAGCAGTACTTC. It is translated as CASRDSLGYEQYF. The V gene is TRBV6-5, the J gene TRBJ2-7; D unresolved. The CDR3 contains 13 residues. V was trimmed by 6 bases and J by 4 bases, leaving 13 bases between them. CDR1 is MNHEY and CDR2 is SVGAGI in the germline V gene.

The V and J genes are TRBV6-2 or TRBV6-3 and TRBJ2-1; 10 nucleotides agree with TRBD1. V lost 2 bases and J lost 6; bases outside the gene matches: 7. In germline, CDR1 is MNHEY, CDR2 SVGEGT. There are 16 residues in the CDR3. The CDR3 reads CASSYPPGQGINEQFF. The CDR3 nucleotides read TGTGCCAGCAGTTACCCGCCGGGACAGGGGATCAATGAGCAGTTCTTC.

This chain joins TRBV5-1 and TRBJ1-4, with 7 bases fitting TRBD1. This CDR3 comprises 16 residues. Germline values: CDR1 SGHRS, CDR2 YFSETQ. Losses at the gene ends were 4 bases for V and 0 bases for J; bases not matched to a gene: 6. The CDR3 protein is CASSLRTGATNEKLFF. The CDR3 region has the DNA TGCGCCAGCAGCCTACGGACAGGTGCAACTAATGAAAAACTGTTTTTT.

This clone showed up just a few times. The rearrangement links TRBV5-4 to TRBJ2-7, with 12 bases lining up with TRBD2. V trimming: 0 bases; J trimming: 6 bases; junction bases outside the gene matches: 4. CDR1 is SGHNT and CDR2 is YYREEE in the germline V gene (reference sequence). The CDR3 totals 15 residues. CDR3 amino acids: CASSLARLAGAEQYF. The CDR3 DNA is TGTGCCAGCAGCTTGGCGAGACTAGCGGGGGCCGAGCAGTACTTC.

This sequence joins TRBV7-9 and TRBJ2-3; D is perhaps TRBD1 (6 bases). V was cut by 6 bases and J by 4 bases, with 11 bases left in between. This CDR3 is built from 13 residues. The germline V gene encodes CDR1 SEHNR and CDR2 FQNEAQ (reference sequence). The CDR3, as DNA: TGTGCCAGCAGTCCAACAGGGCCAGATACGCAGTATTTT. Protein product: CASSPTGPDTQYF.

The V gene is TRBV21-1, the J gene TRBJ1-1; the table's D call, TRBD1, was not checked against the DNA. TRBV21-1 is designated a pseudogene. The CDR3 is 14 amino acids. The CDR3 sequence: CASSRGTGVTEAFF. CDR3 sequence (DNA): TGTGCCAGCAGCAGGGGGACAGGGGTCACTGAAGCTTTCTTT.

This chain links TRBV5-1 with TRBJ2-7; TRBD1 agrees at 9 bases. Germline CDR1 and CDR2: SGHRS and YFSETQ. With V trimmed by 0 bases and J by 4 bases, 2 bases remained unmatched. The CDR3 has 14 amino acids. The CDR3 coding sequence is TGCGCCAGCAGCTTGGGACAGGGGGTTTACGAGCAGTACTTC. Its protein product is CASSLGQGVYEQYF.

This chain links TRBV9 with TRBJ1-5, with a possible D match to TRBD1 (5 bases). Trimming removed 4 bases from V and 0 bases from J, with 11 bases in between. There are 15 residues in the CDR3. Germline V gene data show CDR1 as SGDLS and CDR2 as YYNGEE. CDR3 in DNA: TGTGCCAGCAGCAGGGGTGTCGTTAGCAATCAGCCCCAGCATTTT. This translates into CASSRGVVSNQPQHF.

J is TRBJ2-3 and V is TRBV7-8; 13 bases fit TRBD2. Germline CDR1 and CDR2: SGHVS and FQNEAQ. J was trimmed by 4 bases and V by 3 bases; bases with no gene match: 10. The CDR3 is made up of 18 amino acids. CDR3 protein: CASSFLTSGGAIADTQYF. Here the CDR3 DNA reads TGTGCCAGCAGCTTTCTCACTAGCGGGGGGGCCATCGCAGATACGCAGTATTTT.

The genes are TRBV11-3 and TRBJ2-7, with 9 bases lining up with TRBD1. The CDR3 covers 15 residues. Looked up from germline, CDR1 is SGHNT and CDR2 is YENEEA. V lost 6 bases and J lost 1; bases outside the gene matches: 7. The CDR3 DNA sequence: TGTGCCAGCAGTTCGACGGGACAGGGATCCTACGAGCAGTACTTC. The encoded protein is CASSSTGQGSYEQYF.

V usage is TRBV5-1 and J usage is TRBJ1-2; D gene uncertain. The CDR3 is made up of 15 amino acids. In germline, CDR1 is SGHRS, CDR2 YFSETQ. The V end lost 0 bases, the J end lost 5 bases, and 14 bases lay between the germline ends. CDR3 sequence: CASSLAYGTDYGYTF. The CDR3 DNA sequence: TGCGCCAGCAGCTTGGCCTACGGCACAGATTATGGCTACACCTTC.

This clone came up once. This chain links TRBV5-4 with TRBJ1-6; tentatively, D is TRBD1 (5 bases). Germline lookup yields CDR1 SGHNT and CDR2 YYREEE (reference sequence). Deletions cut 1 base from V and 8 bases from J, with 16 bases between. This CDR3 contains 16 residues. CDR3 protein: CASSLFFGREDSPLHF. DNA for the CDR3: TGTGCCAGCAGCTTGTTCTTTGGCAGGGAAGATTCACCCCTCCACTTT.

The rearrangement links TRBV6-5 to TRBJ2-7; a weak D match, TRBD1 (5 bases). The CDR3 runs 13 residues. V lost 5 bases and J lost 3, with 11 bases in between. CDR1 is MNHEY, CDR2 SVGAGI, per germline. CDR3 in amino acids: CASSPGMRYEQYF. As DNA, the CDR3 is TGTGCCAGCAGTCCAGGGATGCGCTACGAGCAGTACTTC.

In its sample, this clone was seen once. CDR3 region: CAISESAGSDSPLHF. CDR3 DNA: TGTGCCATCAGTGAGTCCGCGGGGAGTGATTCACCCCTCCACTTT. The chain recombines TRBV10-3 with TRBJ1-6; D gene ambiguous. V lost 0 bases to trimming and J lost 8 bases, with 11 bases between them. The CDR3 loop spans 15 amino acids. Germline V gives CDR1 ENHRY, CDR2 SYGVKD.

The CDR3 DNA reads TGTGCCAGTCTCGGGACTAGCGGTCACAATGAGCAGTTCTTC. Its protein is CASLGTSGHNEQFF. The chain joins TRBV2 to TRBJ2-1; 11 bases are a match to TRBD2. The germline CDR1 and CDR2 sequences are SNHLY and FYNNEI. There are 14 residues in the CDR3. The junction had 6 bases not matched to a gene; V was cut back by 9 bases and J by 5 bases.

This clone appeared a few times. The rearrangement uses TRBV28 and TRBJ1-6, with a weak D call TRBD1 (5 bases). Trimming took off 6 bases at V and 10 bases at J, with 34 bases between the two ends. Germline lookup yields CDR1 MDHEN and CDR2 SYDVKM. CDR3 length equals 20 residues. Here the CDR3 DNA reads TGTGCCAGCAGCGAACCCGCCCGGGGGATCGGGGGTAAAGAGAGATCACCCCTCCACTTT. Translated: CASSEPARGIGGKERSPLHF.

The chain recombines TRBV5-1 with TRBJ1-5, with TRBD1 as a possible D gene (5 bases). The V and J ends lost 0 bases and 0 bases respectively, with 7 bases between them. Germline loops: CDR1 SGHRS, CDR2 YFSETQ. This CDR3 region has 15 residues. The CDR3 spells CASSLEGASNQPQHF. The CDR3 region has the DNA TGCGCCAGCAGCTTGGAAGGGGCTAGCAATCAGCCCCAGCATTTT.

The CDR3 is CACLNGRDAYGYTF. DNA of the CDR3: TGTGCCTGCCTCAATGGGAGGGACGCTTATGGCTACACCTTC. The rearrangement uses TRBV30 and TRBJ1-2; weak D call: TRBD1 (5 bases). Trimming cost V 6 bases and J 5 bases, with 19 bases left between them. Germline V gene data show CDR1 as GTSNPN and CDR2 as SVGIG (reference sequence). This CDR3 contains 14 residues. The full variable domain, with the rest looked up from reference TRBV30 and TRBJ1-2, is SQTIHQWPATLVQPVGSPLSLECTVEGTSNPNLYWYRQAAGRGLQLLFYSVGIGQISSEVPQNLSASRPQDRQFILSSKKLLLSDSGFYLCACLNGRDAYGYTFGSGTRLTVV.

The V gene is TRBV19, the J gene TRBJ2-1; D remains unclear. Germline V gives CDR1 LNHDA, CDR2 SQIVND (reference sequence). Trimming took off 5 bases at V and 0 bases at J, with 11 bases between the two ends. This CDR3 contains 15 residues. The CDR3 DNA is TGTGCCAGTAGTCCCTCAATGAGCTCCTACAATGAGCAGTTCTTC. This gives the protein CASSPSMSSYNEQFF. Full variable domain (outside the CDR3, taken from reference TRBV19 and TRBJ2-1): DGGITQSPKYLFRKEGQNVTLSCEQNLNHDAMYWYRQDPGQGLRLIYYSQIVNDFQKGDIAEGYSVSREKKESFPLTVTSAQKNPTAFYLCASSPSMSSYNEQFFGPGTRLTVL.

V gene TRBV7-2 combines with J gene TRBJ2-5; D not certain. V was cut by 1 base and J by 2 bases, with 5 bases left in between. CDR1 SGHTA and CDR2 FQGNSA come from the germline V gene. The CDR3 has 13 residues. The CDR3 DNA is TGTGCCAGCAGCTTAGACACACAAGAGACCCAGTACTTC. Amino acids: CASSLDTQETQYF.

The chain joins TRBV27 to TRBJ2-7; D unclear. The CDR3 runs to 13 residues. The germline V gene has CDR1 MNHEY and CDR2 SMNVEV (reference sequence). Trimming cost V 10 bases and J 1 base, with 14 bases left between them. CDR3 residues: CATQVPGSYEQYF. CDR3 bases: TGTGCCACCCAGGTGCCCGGTTCCTACGAGCAGTACTTC.

The chain couples TRBV4-3 to TRBJ1-3; possible D gene TRBD1, 5 bases. This CDR3 has 14 residues. V lost 1 base to trimming and J lost 4 bases, with 8 bases between them. Per the germline V gene, CDR1 is LGHNA and CDR2 is YSLEER. For the CDR3, the DNA is TGCGCCAGCAGCCAAGGTGGGGCCGGAAACACCATATATTTT. Translation: CASSQGGAGNTIYF.

The chain uses TRBV28 and TRBJ1-2; possible D gene TRBD1, 5 bases. The CDR3 is 15 residues long. The germline CDR1 and CDR2 sequences are MDHEN and SYDVKM. The germline V and J ends were trimmed by 8 bases and 0 bases, with 16 bases remaining between them. CDR3 in DNA: TGTGCCAGCCGACCCCAGGGTTCTACTAACTATGGCTACACCTTC. It specifies CASRPQGSTNYGYTF.

The chain carries TRBV28 and TRBJ2-5, with no clear D. V dropped 9 bases and J dropped 8 bases, with 13 bases sitting between them. Germline loops: CDR1 MDHEN, CDR2 SYDVKM. This CDR3 spans 11 amino acids. CDR3 coding DNA: TGTGCCAGTCAGGAAGATAGAACCCAGTACTTC. Its protein is CASQEDRTQYF.

This chain connects TRBV4-2 to TRBJ2-5; 7 bases line up with TRBD1. Germline CDR1 and CDR2: LGHNA and YNFKEQ. The CDR3 has 16 residues. After removal of 1 base from V and 1 base from J, the junction contained 6 bases not matched to a gene. The CDR3, as DNA: TGTGCCAGCAGCCAAGGATCACAGGGGTTCCAAGAGACCCAGTACTTC. This sequence encodes CASSQGSQGFQETQYF.

This rearrangement joins TRBV6-2 or TRBV6-3 to TRBJ2-5, with 10 bases identical to TRBD2. J was trimmed by 5 bases and V by 2 bases; bases with no gene match: 14. CDR1 and CDR2 from the germline V gene are MNHEY and SVGEGT. This CDR3 is 18 amino acids long. CDR3 nucleotides: TGTGCCAGCAGTTACGGGACGCGAAGCGGGGGGGCGCTGGAGACCCAGTACTTC. Translating gives CASSYGTRSGGALETQYF.

The chain links TRBV28 to TRBJ2-7; TRBD2 matches 14 bases. The CDR3 runs 19 residues. CDR1 is MDHEN, CDR2 SYDVKM, per germline. Losses at the gene ends were 3 bases for V and 2 bases for J; bases not matched to a gene: 12. The CDR3 sequence is CASSFILRLAGGRTYEQYF. The CDR3 nucleotides are TGTGCCAGCAGTTTCATCCTTCGACTAGCGGGAGGGCGGACCTACGAGCAGTACTTC.

The chain links TRBV4-2 to TRBJ2-1, with 9 bases that match TRBD1. The CDR3 totals 14 residues. V trimming: 1 base; J trimming: 5 bases; junction bases outside the gene matches: 0. The germline V gene encodes CDR1 LGHNA and CDR2 YNFKEQ. The CDR3 spells CASSQGTGDNEQFF. CDR3 coding DNA: TGTGCCAGCAGCCAAGGGACAGGGGACAATGAGCAGTTCTTC.